The 10 T cell receptor beta chains in this list originate from one sample, sequenced in a study of blood T cell repertoires in COVID-19. This table comes from immunoSEQ multiplex PCR, and its TCRdb copy is limited to in-frame clones, with some not included. The table lists under 200,000 clones, 65% to 90% of them singletons. The material sequenced was peripheral blood. These receptors were obtained from a human donor in a cohort sampled during active COVID-19.

The chain uses TRBV7-8 and TRBJ1-1; 8 nucleotides line up with TRBD1. This CDR3 has 15 residues. V dropped 4 bases and J dropped 6; count of bases not matched to a gene: 10. CDR1 is SGHVS and CDR2 is FQNEAQ in the germline V gene. This chain's CDR3 is CASSSEHRGGAEAFF. The CDR3 region has the DNA TGTGCCAGCAGCTCCGAACACAGGGGGGGGGCTGAAGCTTTCTTT.

This clone occurred a few times. The gene calls are TRBV7-9 and TRBJ2-7; 7 bases are a match to TRBD2. V was clipped by 4 bases and J by 2 bases; unmatched bases: 8. The CDR3 loop spans 15 amino acids. Germline CDR1 is SEHNR and CDR2 is FQNEAQ (reference sequence). The CDR3 spells CASSSLGGDTYEQYF. CDR3 coding DNA: TGTGCCAGCAGCTCCCTGGGGGGGGATACCTACGAGCAGTACTTC.

The chain carries TRBV12-5 and TRBJ1-1; no definite D call. Germline CDR1 is LGHNT and CDR2 is FRNRAP. The CDR3 covers 11 residues. V gave up 6 bases and J gave up 6 bases, with 8 bases separating them. The CDR3 here is CASGSVAEAFF. As DNA, the CDR3 is TGTGCTAGTGGGTCCGTTGCTGAAGCTTTCTTT.

Written as DNA, the CDR3 is TGTGCCAGCAGCACGAGGACAGGGAGCGCCTACGAGCAGTACTTC. It specifies CASSTRTGSAYEQYF. This rearrangement joins TRBV21-1 to TRBJ2-7; TRBD1 was called by the table and not checked on the DNA. TRBV21-1 is a recognized pseudogene. The CDR3 contains 15 residues.

J is TRBJ2-5 and V is TRBV15; TRBD2 aligns across 13 bases. CDR3 size: 17 residues. Trimming removed 3 bases from V and 5 bases from J; junction bases left unmatched: 9. Germline V gene lookup returns CDR1 LNHNV and CDR2 YYDKDF (reference sequence). Here the CDR3 DNA reads TGTGCCACCAGCAGCCCCAGAGGGACTAGCGGGACGGAGACCCAGTACTTC. This sequence encodes CATSSPRGTSGTETQYF.

The rearrangement uses TRBV11-3 and TRBJ2-7, with 8 positions matching TRBD1. The CDR3 is made up of 14 amino acids. From germline, CDR1 is SGHNT and CDR2 YENEEA. V trimming: 5 bases; J trimming: 2 bases; junction bases outside the gene matches: 5. For the CDR3, the DNA is TGTGCCAGCAGCACTCAGACAGGGGCCTACGAGCAGTACTTC. Protein product: CASSTQTGAYEQYF.

In its sample, this clone was seen once. This chain connects TRBV6-5 to TRBJ2-7; TRBD1 aligns across 11 bases. There are 14 residues in the CDR3. Unmatched junction bases numbered 3, after V lost 5 bases and J lost 3 bases. From germline, CDR1 is MNHEY and CDR2 SVGAGI. CDR3 loop: CASSPGQGVYEQYF. In nucleotides, the CDR3 is TGTGCCAGCAGTCCGGGACAGGGGGTCTACGAGCAGTACTTC.

This chain connects TRBV27 to TRBJ2-1, with D unclear. The V gene lost 5 bases and the J gene lost 2 bases, with 10 bases spanning the gap. From germline, CDR1 is MNHEY and CDR2 SMNVEV (reference sequence). The CDR3 sequence is 14 residues long. The CDR3, as DNA: TGTGCCAGCAGTCCTCGCGCGACCTACAATGAGCAGTTCTTC. Amino acid sequence: CASSPRATYNEQFF.

The V call is TRBV6-2 or TRBV6-3, the J call TRBJ1-1; TRBD1 agrees at 8 bases. This CDR3 is 15 amino acids long. V lost 3 bases to trimming and J lost 0 bases; unmatched junction nucleotides: 3. Per the germline V gene, CDR1 is MNHEY and CDR2 is SVGEGT. This CDR3 is CASSYQGAMNTEAFF. The CDR3 coding sequence is TGTGCCAGCAGTTATCAGGGGGCGATGAACACTGAAGCTTTCTTT.

The chain has TRBV15 and TRBJ1-4; a weak D match, TRBD1 (5 bases). This CDR3 has 16 residues. Per germline, CDR1 LNHNV and CDR2 YYDKDF (reference sequence). Trimming cost V 5 bases and J 0 bases, with 13 bases left between them. CDR3 nucleotides: TGTGCCACCAGCCGAGGGGCCCTGGCAACTAATGAAAAACTGTTTTTT. Translating it yields CATSRGALATNEKLFF.